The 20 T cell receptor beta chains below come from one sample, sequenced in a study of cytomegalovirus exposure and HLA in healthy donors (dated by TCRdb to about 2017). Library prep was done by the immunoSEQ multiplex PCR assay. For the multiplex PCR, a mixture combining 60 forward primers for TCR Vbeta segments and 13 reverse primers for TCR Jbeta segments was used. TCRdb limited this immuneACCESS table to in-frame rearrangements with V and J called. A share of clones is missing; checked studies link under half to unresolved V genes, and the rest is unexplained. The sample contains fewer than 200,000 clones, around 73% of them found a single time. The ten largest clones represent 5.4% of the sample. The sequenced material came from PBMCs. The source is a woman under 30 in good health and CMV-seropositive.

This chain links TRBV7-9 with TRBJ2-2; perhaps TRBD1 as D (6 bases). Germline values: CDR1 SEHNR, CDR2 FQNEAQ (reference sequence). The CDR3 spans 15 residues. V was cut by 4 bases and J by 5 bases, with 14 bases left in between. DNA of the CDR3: TGTGCCAGCAGCTCCGTACAGGGCGTAACCGGGGAGCTGTTTTTT. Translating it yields CASSSVQGVTGELFF.

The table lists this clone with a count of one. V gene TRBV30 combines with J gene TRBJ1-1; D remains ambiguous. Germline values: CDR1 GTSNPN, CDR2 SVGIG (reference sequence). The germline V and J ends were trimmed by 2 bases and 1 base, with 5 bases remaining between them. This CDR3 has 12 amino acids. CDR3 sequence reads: CAWSPSNTEAFF. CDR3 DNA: TGTGCCTGGAGTCCCTCGAACACTGAAGCTTTCTTT.

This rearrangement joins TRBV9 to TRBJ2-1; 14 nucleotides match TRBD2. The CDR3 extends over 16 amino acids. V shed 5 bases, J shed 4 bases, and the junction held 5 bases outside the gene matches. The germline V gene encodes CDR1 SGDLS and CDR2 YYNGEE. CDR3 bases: TGTGCCAGCAGTGCGACTAGCGGGGGGGCTTACAATGAGCAGTTCTTC. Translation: CASSATSGGAYNEQFF.

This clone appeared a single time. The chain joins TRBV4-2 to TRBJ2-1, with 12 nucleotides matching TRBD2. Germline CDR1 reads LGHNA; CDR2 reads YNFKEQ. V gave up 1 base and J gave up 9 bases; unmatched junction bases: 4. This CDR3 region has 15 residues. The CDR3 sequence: CASSQVPSGGAEQFF. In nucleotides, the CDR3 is TGTGCCAGCAGCCAAGTCCCTAGCGGGGGGGCTGAGCAGTTCTTC.

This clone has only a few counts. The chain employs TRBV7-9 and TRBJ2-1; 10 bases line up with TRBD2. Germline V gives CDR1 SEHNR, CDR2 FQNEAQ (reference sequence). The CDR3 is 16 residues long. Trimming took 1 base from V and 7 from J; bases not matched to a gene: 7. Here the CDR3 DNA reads TGTGCCAGCAGCTTAGGTGCAGCGGGGGGGCAAAATGAGCAGTTCTTC. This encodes CASSLGAAGGQNEQFF.

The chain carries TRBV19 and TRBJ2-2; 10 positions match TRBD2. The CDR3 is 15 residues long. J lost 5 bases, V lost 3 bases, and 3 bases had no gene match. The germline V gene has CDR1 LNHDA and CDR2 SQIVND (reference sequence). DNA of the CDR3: TGTGCCAGTAGTATGCTAGCGGGGGTAACCGGGGAGCTGTTTTTT. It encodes CASSMLAGVTGELFF.

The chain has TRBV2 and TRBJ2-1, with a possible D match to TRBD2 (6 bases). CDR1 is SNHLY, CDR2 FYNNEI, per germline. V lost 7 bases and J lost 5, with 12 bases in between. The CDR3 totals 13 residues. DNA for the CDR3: TGTGCCAGCAAGGGACTTGCCAACAATGAGCAGTTCTTC. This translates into CASKGLANNEQFF.

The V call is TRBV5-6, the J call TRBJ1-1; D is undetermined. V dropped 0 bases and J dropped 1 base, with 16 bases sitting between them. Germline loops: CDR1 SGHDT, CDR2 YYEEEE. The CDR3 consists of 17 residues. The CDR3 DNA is TGTGCCAGCAGCTTGGTATTCTCGGGAGGGCCGAACACTGAAGCTTTCTTT. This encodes CASSLVFSGGPNTEAFF.

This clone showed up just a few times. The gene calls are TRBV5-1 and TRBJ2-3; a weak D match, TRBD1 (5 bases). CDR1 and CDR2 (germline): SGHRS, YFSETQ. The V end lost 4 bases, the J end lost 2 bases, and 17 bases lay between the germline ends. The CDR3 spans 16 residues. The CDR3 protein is CASSPVRGTPTDTQYF. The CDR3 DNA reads TGCGCCAGCAGCCCAGTTAGGGGAACCCCCACAGATACGCAGTATTTT.

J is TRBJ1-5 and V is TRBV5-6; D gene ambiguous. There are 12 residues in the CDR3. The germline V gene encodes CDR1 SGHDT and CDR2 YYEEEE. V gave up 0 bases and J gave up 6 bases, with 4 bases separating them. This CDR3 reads CASSLGSQPQHF. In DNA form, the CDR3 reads TGTGCCAGCAGCTTGGGGAGTCAGCCCCAGCATTTT.

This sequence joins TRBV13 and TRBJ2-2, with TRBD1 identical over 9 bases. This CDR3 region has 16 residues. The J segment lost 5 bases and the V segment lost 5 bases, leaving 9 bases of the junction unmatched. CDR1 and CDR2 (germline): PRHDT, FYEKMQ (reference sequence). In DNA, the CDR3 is TGTGCCAGCAGCACCGGGACAGGGATTGGAACCGGGGAGCTGTTTTTT. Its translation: CASSTGTGIGTGELFF.

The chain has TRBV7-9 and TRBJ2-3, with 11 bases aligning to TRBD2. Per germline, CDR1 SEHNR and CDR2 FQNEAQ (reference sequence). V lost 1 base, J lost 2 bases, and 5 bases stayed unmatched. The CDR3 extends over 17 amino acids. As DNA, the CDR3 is TGTGCCAGCAGCTTAGTGAGACTAGCGGGGAACACAGATACGCAGTATTTT. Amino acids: CASSLVRLAGNTDTQYF.

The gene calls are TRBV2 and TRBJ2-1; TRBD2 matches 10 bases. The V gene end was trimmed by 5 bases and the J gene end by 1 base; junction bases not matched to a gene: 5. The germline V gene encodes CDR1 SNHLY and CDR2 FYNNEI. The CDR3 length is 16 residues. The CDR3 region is CASSHWTSGSYNEQFF. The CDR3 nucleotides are TGTGCCAGCAGTCATTGGACTAGCGGATCCTACAATGAGCAGTTCTTC.

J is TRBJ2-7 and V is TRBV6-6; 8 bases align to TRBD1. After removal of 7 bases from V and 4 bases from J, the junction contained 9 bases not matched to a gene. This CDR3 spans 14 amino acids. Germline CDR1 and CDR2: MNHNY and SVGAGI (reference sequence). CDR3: CASTAPDREYEQYF. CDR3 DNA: TGTGCCAGCACCGCCCCGGACAGGGAATACGAGCAGTACTTC.

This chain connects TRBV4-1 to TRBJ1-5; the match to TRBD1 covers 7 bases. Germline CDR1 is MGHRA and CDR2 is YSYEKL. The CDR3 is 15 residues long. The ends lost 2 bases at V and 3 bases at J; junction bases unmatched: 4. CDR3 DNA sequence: TGCGCCAGCAGCCAACTCGACAGGGTCAATCAGCCCCAGCATTTT. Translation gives CASSQLDRVNQPQHF.

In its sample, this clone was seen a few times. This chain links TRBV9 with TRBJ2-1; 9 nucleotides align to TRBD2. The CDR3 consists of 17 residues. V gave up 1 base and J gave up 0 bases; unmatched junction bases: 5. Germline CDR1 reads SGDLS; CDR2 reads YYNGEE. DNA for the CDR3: TGTGCCAGCAGCGTACAAGCGGGGGGCTTCTCCTACAATGAGCAGTTCTTC. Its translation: CASSVQAGGFSYNEQFF.

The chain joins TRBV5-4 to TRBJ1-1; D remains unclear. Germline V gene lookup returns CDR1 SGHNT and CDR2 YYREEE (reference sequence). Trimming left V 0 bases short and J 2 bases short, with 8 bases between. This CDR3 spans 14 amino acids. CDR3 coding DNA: TGTGCCAGCAGCTTGGCCAGGTTCAACACTGAAGCTTTCTTT. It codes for CASSLARFNTEAFF.

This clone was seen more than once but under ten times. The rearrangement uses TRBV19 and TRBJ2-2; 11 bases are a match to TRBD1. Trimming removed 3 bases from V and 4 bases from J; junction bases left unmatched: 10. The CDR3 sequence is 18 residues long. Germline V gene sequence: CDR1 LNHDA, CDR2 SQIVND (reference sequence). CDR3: CASSMRLLGQGVTGELFF. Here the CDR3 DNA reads TGTGCCAGTAGTATGAGGCTTTTGGGACAGGGGGTCACCGGGGAGCTGTTTTTT.

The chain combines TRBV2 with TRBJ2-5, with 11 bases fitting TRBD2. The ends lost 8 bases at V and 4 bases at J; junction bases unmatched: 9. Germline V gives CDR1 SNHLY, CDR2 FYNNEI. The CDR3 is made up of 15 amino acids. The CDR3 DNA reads TGTGCCAGCGAAAGACTAGCGGGGCCTCTAGAGACCCAGTACTTC. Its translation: CASERLAGPLETQYF. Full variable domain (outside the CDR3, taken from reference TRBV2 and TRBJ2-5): EPEVTQTPSHQVTQMGQEVILRCVPISNHLYFYWYRQILGQKVEFLVSFYNNEISEKSEIFDDQFSVERPDGSNFTLKIRSTKLEDSAMYFCASERLAGPLETQYFGPGTRLLVL.

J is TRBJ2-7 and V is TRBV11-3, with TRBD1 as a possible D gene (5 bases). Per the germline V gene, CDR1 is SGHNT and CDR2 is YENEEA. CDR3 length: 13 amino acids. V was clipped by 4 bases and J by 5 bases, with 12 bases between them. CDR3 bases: TGTGCCAGCAGCTCCCAGGGAAGCGACGAGCAGTACTTC. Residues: CASSSQGSDEQYF.